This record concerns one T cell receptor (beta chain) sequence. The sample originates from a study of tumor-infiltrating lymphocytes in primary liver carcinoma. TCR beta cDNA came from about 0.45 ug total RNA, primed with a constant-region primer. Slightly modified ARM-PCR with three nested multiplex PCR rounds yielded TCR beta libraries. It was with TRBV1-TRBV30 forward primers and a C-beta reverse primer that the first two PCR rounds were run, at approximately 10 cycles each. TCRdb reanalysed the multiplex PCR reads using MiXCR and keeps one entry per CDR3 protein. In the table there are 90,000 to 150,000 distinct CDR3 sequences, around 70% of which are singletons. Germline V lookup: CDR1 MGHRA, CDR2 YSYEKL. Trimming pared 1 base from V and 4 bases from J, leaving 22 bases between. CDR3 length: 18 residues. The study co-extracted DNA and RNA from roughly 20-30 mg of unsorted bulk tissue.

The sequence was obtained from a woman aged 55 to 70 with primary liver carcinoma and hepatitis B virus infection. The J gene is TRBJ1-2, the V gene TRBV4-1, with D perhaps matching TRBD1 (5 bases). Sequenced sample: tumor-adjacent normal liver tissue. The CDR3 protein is CASSQGGANHLRPYGYTF. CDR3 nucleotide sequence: TGCGCCAGCAGCCAAGGCGGGGCCAACCACCTCAGACCCTATGGCTACACCTTC.